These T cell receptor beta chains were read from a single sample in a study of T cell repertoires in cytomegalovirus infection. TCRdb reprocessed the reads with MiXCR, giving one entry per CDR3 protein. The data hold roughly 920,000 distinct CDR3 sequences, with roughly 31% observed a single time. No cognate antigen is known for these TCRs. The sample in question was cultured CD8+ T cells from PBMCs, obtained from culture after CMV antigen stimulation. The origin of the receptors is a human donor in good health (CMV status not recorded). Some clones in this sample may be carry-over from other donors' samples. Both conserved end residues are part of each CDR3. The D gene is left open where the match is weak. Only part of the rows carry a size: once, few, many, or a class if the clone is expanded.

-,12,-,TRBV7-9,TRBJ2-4,CAGLGPKNIQYF,TGTGCCGGCCTGGGACCCAAAAACATTCAGTACTTC
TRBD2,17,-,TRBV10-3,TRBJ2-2,CAIRTLGGVGGTGELFF,TGTGCCATCAGAACCCTCGGGGGGGTCGGGGGCACCGGGGAGCTGTTTTTT
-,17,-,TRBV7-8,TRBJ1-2,CASSLGTVYSDLSGYTF,TGTGCCAGCAGCTTAGGGACAGTGTATTCCGATCTTAGTGGCTACACCTTC
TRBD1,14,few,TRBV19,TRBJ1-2,CASTLDRANYGYTF,TGTGCCAGTACCCTGGACAGGGCAAACTATGGCTACACCTTC
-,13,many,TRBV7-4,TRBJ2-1,CASSLRWYNEQFF,TGTGCCAGCAGCTTAAGGTGGTACAATGAGCAGTTCTTC
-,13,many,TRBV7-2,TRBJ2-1,CASSLGVRGEQFF,TGTGCCAGCAGCTTAGGGGTCAGGGGTGAGCAGTTCTTC
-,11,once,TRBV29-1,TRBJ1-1,CSVVVKPEAFF,TGCAGCGTTGTGGTGAAACCTGAAGCTTTCTTT
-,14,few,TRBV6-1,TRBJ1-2,CASSAGGLTGGYTF,TGTGCCAGCAGTGCTGGGGGGCTCACGGGAGGCTACACCTTC
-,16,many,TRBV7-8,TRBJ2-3,CASSLGPRAIEDTQYF,TGTGCCAGCAGCTTAGGACCGCGCGCGATAGAGGATACGCAGTATTTT
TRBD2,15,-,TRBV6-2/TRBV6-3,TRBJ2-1,CASSSWLAGGNEQFF,TGTGCCAGCAGTTCCTGGCTAGCGGGGGGTAATGAGCAGTTCTTC
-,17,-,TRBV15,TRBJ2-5,CATSRDLFETNQETQYF,TGTGCCACCAGCAGAGATCTCTTTGAAACAAATCAAGAGACCCAGTACTTC
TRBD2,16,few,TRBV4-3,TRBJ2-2,CASSPLAGRNTGELFF,TGCGCCAGCAGCCCCTTAGCGGGGCGTAACACCGGGGAGCTGTTTTTT
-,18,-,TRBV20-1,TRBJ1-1,CSAHGNGQGDGSDTEAFF,TGCAGTGCTCATGGGAATGGGCAGGGCGATGGTAGTGACACTGAAGCTTTCTTT
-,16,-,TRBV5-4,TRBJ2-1,CASSLAFDTPYNEQFF,TGTGCCAGCAGCTTGGCCTTTGACACCCCCTACAATGAGCAGTTCTTC
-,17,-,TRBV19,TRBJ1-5,CASSTLDGGYSNQPQHF,TGTGCCAGTAGTACCCTTGACGGGGGTTATAGCAATCAGCCCCAGCATTTT
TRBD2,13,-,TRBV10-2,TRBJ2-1,CASSENGAGGQFF,TGCGCCAGCAGTGAGAATGGCGCGGGGGGGCAGTTCTTC
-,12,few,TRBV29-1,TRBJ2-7,CSVDHGDYEQYF,TGCAGCGTTGACCACGGGGACTACGAGCAGTACTTC
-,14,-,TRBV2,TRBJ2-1,CASSYTVIYNEQFF,TGTGCCAGCAGTTATACAGTGATCTACAATGAGCAGTTCTTC
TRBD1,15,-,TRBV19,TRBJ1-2,CASSIVATGDYGYTF,TGTGCCAGTAGTATAGTGGCCACAGGGGACTATGGCTACACCTTC
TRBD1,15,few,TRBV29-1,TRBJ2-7,CSVGGRGQGSYEQYF,TGCAGCGTTGGTGGCCGGGGACAGGGCTCCTACGAGCAGTACTTC
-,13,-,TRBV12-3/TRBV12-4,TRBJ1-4,CASSPDGVGKLFF,TGTGCCAGCAGTCCAGATGGTGTAGGAAAACTGTTTTTT
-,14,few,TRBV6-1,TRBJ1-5,CASISMQGNQPQHF,TGTGCCAGCATAAGTATGCAGGGCAATCAGCCCCAGCATTTT
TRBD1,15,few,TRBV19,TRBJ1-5,CASDRTGEVDQPQHF,TGTGCCAGTGACAGGACAGGGGAGGTCGATCAGCCCCAGCATTTT
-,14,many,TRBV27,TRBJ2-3,CASSFLAAEDTQYF,-
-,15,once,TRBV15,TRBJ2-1,CATSLSRSSYNEQFF,TGTGCCACCAGCCTTAGCCGTAGCTCCTACAATGAGCAGTTCTTC
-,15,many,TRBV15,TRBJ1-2,CATSSLPREYYGYTF,TGTGCCACCAGCAGCTTACCCAGGGAATACTATGGCTACACCTTC
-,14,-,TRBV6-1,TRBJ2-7,CASSSRTESYEQYF,TGTGCCAGCAGTTCCCGGACAGAATCCTACGAGCAGTACTTC
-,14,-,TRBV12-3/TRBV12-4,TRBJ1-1,CASSLHGGDTEAFF,TGTGCCAGCAGTTTACATGGGGGAGACACTGAAGCTTTCTTT
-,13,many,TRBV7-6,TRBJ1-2,CASSKGGNYGYTF,TGTGCCAGCAGCAAGGGGGGAAACTATGGCTACACCTTC
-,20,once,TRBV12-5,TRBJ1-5,CASGLVLGVANREGNQPQHF,TGTGCTAGTGGTTTGGTACTTGGAGTGGCTAACCGGGAGGGCAATCAGCCCCAGCATTTT
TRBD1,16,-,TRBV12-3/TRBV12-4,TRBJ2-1,CASSRERTGGWNEQFF,TGTGCCAGCAGTCGGGAGCGGACAGGGGGCTGGAATGAGCAGTTCTTC
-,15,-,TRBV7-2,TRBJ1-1,CASSSLDSANTEAFF,TGTGCCAGCAGCTCTCTTGACTCTGCGAACACTGAAGCTTTCTTT
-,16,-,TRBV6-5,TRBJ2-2,CASSYSIGDLAGELFF,TGTGCCAGCAGTTACTCGATTGGGGATCTAGCCGGGGAGCTGTTTTTT
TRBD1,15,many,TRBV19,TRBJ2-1,CASSIDRGNYNEQFF,TGTGCCAGTAGTATCGACAGGGGAAATTACAATGAGCAGTTCTTC
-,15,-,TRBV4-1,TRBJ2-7,CASSQDPSFSYEQYF,TGCGCCAGCAGCCAAGATCCCTCGTTCTCCTACGAGCAGTACTTC
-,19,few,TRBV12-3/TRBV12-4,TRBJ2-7,CASAPVPGQADSGAYEQYF,TGTGCCAGCGCTCCCGTACCCGGACAGGCGGATTCGGGGGCTTACGAGCAGTACTTC
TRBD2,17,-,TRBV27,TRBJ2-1,CASSLSNSGGAVDEQFF,TGTGCCAGCAGTTTATCTAATAGCGGGGGGGCTGTAGATGAGCAGTTCTTC
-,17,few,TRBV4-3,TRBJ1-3,CASSQDKVLTSGNTIYF,TGCGCCAGCAGCCAAGATAAAGTGCTGACCTCTGGAAACACCATATATTTT
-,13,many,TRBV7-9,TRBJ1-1,CASSPGGAPEAFF,TGTGCCAGCAGCCCTGGGGGGGCCCCTGAAGCTTTCTTT
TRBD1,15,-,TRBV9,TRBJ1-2,CASSVGRGHGYGYTF,TGTGCCAGCAGCGTAGGAAGGGGGCACGGCTATGGCTACACCTTC
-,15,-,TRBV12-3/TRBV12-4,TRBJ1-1,CASNPRRGLGAEAFF,TGTGCCAGCAACCCTAGAAGGGGCCTTGGGGCTGAAGCTTTCTTT
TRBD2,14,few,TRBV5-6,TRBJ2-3,CASSRLAGTDTQYF,TGTGCCAGCAGCAGGCTAGCGGGGACAGATACGCAGTATTTT